This T cell receptor beta chain originates from a study of T cell repertoires in cytomegalovirus infection. TCRdb used MiXCR to reprocess the reads, holding one entry per CDR3 protein. The table includes 400,000 or so distinct CDR3 sequences, roughly 30% detected once. This clonotype turned up a few times. The germline V gene has CDR1 DFQATT and CDR2 SNEGSKA (reference sequence). The CDR3 length is 14 residues. V was pared by 5 bases and J by 5 bases, with 11 bases of the junction left unmatched. The TCR comes from a human donor in good health (CMV status not recorded). Some clones in this sample may be carry-over from other donors' samples. The chain uses TRBV20-1 and TRBJ2-7, with 8 bases aligning to TRBD1. The sample was PBMCs. CDR3: CSAQTTTGVNEQYF. CDR3 DNA sequence: TGCAGTGCTCAAACGACGACAGGGGTCAACGAGCAGTACTTC.